The entry below gives a single T cell receptor (beta chain) sequence along with its context. V lost 7 bases, J lost 0 bases, and 4 bases stayed unmatched. Per germline, CDR1 ENHRY and CDR2 SYGVKD. This CDR3 region has 14 residues. In TCRdb, the reads were re-called with MiXCR into one record per CDR3 protein. The table shows 450,000 to 650,000 distinct CDR3 sequences, with approximately 26% occurring only once. The sample is drawn from a study of T cell repertoires in cytomegalovirus infection. The sample consisted of PBMCs. This sequence was found in a human donor in good health (CMV status not recorded). Some clones in this sample may be carry-over from other donors' samples. This chain uses TRBV10-3 with TRBJ2-3; 7 bases agree with TRBD1. The DNA for the CDR3 is TGTGCCATCACCACAGGGGAGAGCACAGATACGCAGTATTTT. Protein product: CAITTGESTDTQYF.